This passage covers 24 T cell receptor beta chains from one sample sequenced in a study of blood T cell repertoires in COVID-19. Produced via immunoSEQ multiplex PCR; TCRdb's table is partial and in-frame only. The sample records approximately 76,000 clones, 80% to 90% being singletons. Sequenced input: peripheral blood. These receptors came from a man older than 75 in a cohort sampled during active COVID-19.

V usage is TRBV12-2 and J usage is TRBJ1-2; the table's D call of TRBD1 was not tested on the DNA. TRBV12-2 constitutes a pseudogene. This CDR3 spans 19 amino acids. CDR3 sequence reads: CASRLVLRDSLGRNYGYTF. DNA of the CDR3: TGTGCAAGTCGCTTAGTCCTTAGGGACAGCCTAGGTCGGAACTATGGCTACACCTTC.

This clone was observed once. The chain uses TRBV12-3 or TRBV12-4 and TRBJ2-5; the match to TRBD2 covers 7 bases. The CDR3 runs to 13 residues. The trim removed 6 bases at V and 4 bases at J, leaving 5 bases unmatched. CDR3 residues: CASSIGGGETQYF. For the CDR3, the DNA is TGTGCCAGCAGCATTGGGGGGGGAGAGACCCAGTACTTC.

This chain uses TRBV5-1 with TRBJ1-1; 7 bases map to TRBD1. The CDR3 contains 15 residues. Trimming took 4 bases from V and 0 from J; bases not matched to a gene: 6. Germline V gene sequence: CDR1 SGHRS, CDR2 YFSETQ. CDR3 DNA: TGCGCCAGCAGCCAACTCACAGGGGTGAACACTGAAGCTTTCTTT. Translation gives CASSQLTGVNTEAFF.

The chain joins TRBV19 to TRBJ1-2; 8 bases are shared with TRBD1. V shed 9 bases, J shed 2 bases, and the junction held 11 bases outside the gene matches. The CDR3 sequence is 15 residues long. The germline V gene encodes CDR1 LNHDA and CDR2 SQIVND (reference sequence). The DNA of the CDR3 is TGTGCCAGCAACTTGGACAGGGATCTAAACTATGGCTACACCTTC. Translation: CASNLDRDLNYGYTF.

The V and J genes are TRBV5-1 and TRBJ2-5, with TRBD2 matching 9 bases. V lost 0 bases and J lost 4; bases outside the gene matches: 4. The CDR3 loop spans 15 amino acids. Germline V lookup: CDR1 SGHRS, CDR2 YFSETQ. The CDR3 here is CASSLGAGGTETQYF. CDR3 bases: TGCGCCAGCAGCTTGGGAGCGGGGGGAACAGAGACCCAGTACTTC.

This clone was picked up a small number of times. The DNA for the CDR3 is TGTGCCAGCAGTTTTTCGGATACGCAGTATTTT. Translation gives CASSFSDTQYF. The J gene is TRBJ2-3, the V gene TRBV27, with D unclear. The germline CDR1 and CDR2 sequences are MNHEY and SMNVEV (reference sequence). V was clipped by 3 bases and J by 6 bases, with 4 bases between them. The CDR3 has 11 amino acids.

The CDR3: CASSKTGGASGNTIYF. Here the CDR3 DNA reads TGTGCCAGCAGCAAAACAGGGGGCGCCTCTGGAAACACCATATATTTT. The chain combines TRBV21-1 with TRBJ1-3; TRBD1, the table's D call, was not compared with the DNA. TRBV21-1 is deemed a pseudogene. The CDR3 loop spans 16 amino acids.

The chain couples TRBV19 to TRBJ1-4, with D possibly TRBD1 on 6 matching bases. V dropped 4 bases and J dropped 8 bases, with 11 bases sitting between them. Germline-derived CDR1 and CDR2 are LNHDA and SQIVND (reference sequence). CDR3 length: 13 residues. The DNA of the CDR3 is TGTGCCAGTAGTAGCCGGGACACCGAAAAACTGTTTTTT. Residues: CASSSRDTEKLFF.

The V and J genes are TRBV18 and TRBJ1-3, with a possible D match to TRBD1 (6 bases). Germline CDR1 KGHSH, CDR2 LQKENI. This CDR3 region has 21 residues. With 4 bases removed from V and 4 bases from J, the gap between germline ends came to 32 bases. CDR3 amino acids: CASSQQGIPPSMLSAGNTIYF. The CDR3 coding sequence is TGTGCCAGCTCACAACAGGGAATCCCCCCCTCAATGCTCAGTGCGGGAAACACCATATATTTT.

The V gene is TRBV2, the J gene TRBJ1-3; TRBD1 is a possible D gene (5 bases). In germline, CDR1 is SNHLY, CDR2 FYNNEI. Trimming removed 3 bases at V and 2 bases at J, with 5 bases between. The CDR3 runs 13 residues. The CDR3: CASSDRAGNTIYF. For the CDR3, the DNA is TGTGCCAGCAGTGACAGGGCTGGAAACACCATATATTTT.

V and J are TRBV6-5 and TRBJ1-1; D is perhaps TRBD1 (6 bases). Germline V gene lookup returns CDR1 MNHEY and CDR2 SVGAGI. This CDR3 spans 15 amino acids. Trimming pared 6 bases from V and 0 bases from J, leaving 14 bases between. The CDR3 reads CASSRTVVMNTEAFF. The CDR3 nucleotides read TGTGCCAGCAGCCGGACAGTTGTAATGAACACTGAAGCTTTCTTT.

A note on this clone: Its ends do not fully match the called genes, so a read error is possible. V is TRBV19 and J is TRBJ1-2; TRBD1 aligns across 12 bases. The CDR3 loop spans 18 amino acids. The germline V gene has CDR1 LNHDA and CDR2 SQIVND (reference sequence). The CDR3 DNA reads TGTGCCAGCAGTAAAAGGGGACAGGGGGCGGCCGAATCCTATGGCTACACCTTC. This encodes CASSKRGQGAAESYGYTF.

The gene calls are TRBV24-1 and TRBJ1-1; D uncertain. The V gene lost 2 bases and the J gene lost 3 bases, with 6 bases spanning the gap. Per germline, CDR1 KGHDR and CDR2 SFDVKD. CDR3 size: 13 residues. CDR3 sequence reads: CATSDSRDTEAFF. The CDR3 DNA reads as TGTGCCACCAGTGATTCCCGGGACACTGAAGCTTTCTTT.

This sequence joins TRBV18 and TRBJ2-3, with TRBD2 identical over 9 bases. The CDR3 length is 14 residues. V lost 6 bases and J lost 2; bases outside the gene matches: 3. Germline V CDR1 and CDR2: KGHSH, LQKENI. The DNA for the CDR3 is TGTGCCAGCTCCGGGACTAGCCTCACAGATACGCAGTATTTT. Translated: CASSGTSLTDTQYF.

The chain carries TRBV18 and TRBJ1-5, with D possibly being TRBD1 (6 bases). Trimming left V 5 bases short and J 7 bases short, with 21 bases between. The CDR3 totals 16 residues. The V gene's germline CDR1 is KGHSH and CDR2 LQKENI. As DNA, the CDR3 is TGTGCCAGCTCATCATCCGAACAGGGCGGGGGGCAGCCCCAGCATTTT. Translation gives CASSSSEQGGGQPQHF.

The chain combines TRBV7-8 with TRBJ1-5; 10 bases match TRBD1. The CDR3 contains 16 residues. Looked up from germline, CDR1 is SGHVS and CDR2 is FQNEAQ. The V and J ends lost 5 bases and 6 bases, in that order; junction bases with no gene match: 10. In DNA form, the CDR3 reads TGTGCCAGCAGCACACGGGACAGGGGCGGGGGTCAGCCCCAGCATTTT. Its translation is CASSTRDRGGGQPQHF.

The gene calls are TRBV5-1 and TRBJ1-1; D might be TRBD1 (5 bases). Trimming shortened V by 4 bases and J by 5 bases, and 24 bases separated the two germline ends. Germline CDR1 is SGHRS and CDR2 is YFSETQ. This CDR3 is 17 amino acids long. CDR3 in amino acids: CASSGGSGLILGTEAFF. The CDR3 bases are TGCGCCAGCAGCGGGGGGTCGGGTTTGATTTTGGGTACTGAAGCTTTCTTT.

The CDR3 nucleotides read TGCGCCAGCAGTCAATCGACTTCGCCAGGGAACCTCCTCTCCTACGAGCAGTACTTC. Protein: CASSQSTSPGNLLSYEQYF. The chain couples TRBV23-1 to TRBJ2-7, with D possibly matching TRBD1 (5 bases). TRBV23-1 is placed among ORFs of uncertain function. The CDR3 is 19 residues long. V was trimmed by 0 bases and J by 0 bases, leaving 21 bases between them.

J is TRBJ1-5 and V is TRBV18; 8 bases align to TRBD1. Looked up from germline, CDR1 is KGHSH and CDR2 is LQKENI. CDR3 length: 15 residues. V lost 4 bases and J lost 5; bases outside the gene matches: 7. The CDR3 sequence is CASSQNTGQDQPQHF. Here the CDR3 DNA reads TGTGCCAGCTCACAGAATACGGGACAGGATCAGCCCCAGCATTTT.

The chain joins TRBV14 to TRBJ2-5; TRBD1 is a possible D gene (6 bases). The V end was cut by 2 bases, the J end by 0 bases, with 16 bases between. CDR3 length equals 17 residues. CDR1 and CDR2 (germline): SGHDN, FVKESK. CDR3 bases: TGTGCCAGCAGCCAACTAGCAGGGGCTACGTACCAAGAGACCCAGTACTTC. Its translation is CASSQLAGATYQETQYF.

This clone was picked up one time. The gene calls are TRBV5-1 and TRBJ2-4; tentatively, D is TRBD1 (6 bases). The ends were cut back, 2 bases at V and 4 bases at J, with 7 bases in the middle. Germline V gives CDR1 SGHRS, CDR2 YFSETQ. CDR3 length: 13 residues. The CDR3 nucleotides read TGCGCCAGCAGCTTACAGGGTAAAAACATTCAGTACTTC. Protein product: CASSLQGKNIQYF.

V is TRBV3-1 (or the pseudogene TRBV3-2) and J is TRBJ2-2; TRBD2 matches 10 bases. This CDR3 comprises 17 residues. Germline loops: CDR1 LGHDT, CDR2 YNNKEL (reference sequence). V was clipped by 4 bases and J by 0 bases; unmatched bases: 5. The CDR3 bases are TGTGCCAGCAGCCTCAAGGGACTAGCGTCGAACACCGGGGAGCTGTTTTTT. It translates to CASSLKGLASNTGELFF.

This chain connects TRBV28 to TRBJ1-2; no clear D gene. CDR1 and CDR2 from the germline V gene are MDHEN and SYDVKM. V lost 7 bases, J lost 3 bases, and 9 bases lay in between. The CDR3 length is 12 residues. CDR3 residues: CASTEGDYGYTF. The CDR3, as DNA: TGTGCCAGCACGGAGGGCGACTATGGCTACACCTTC.

CDR3 in amino acids: CASSYRETQYF. DNA of the CDR3: TGTGCCAGCAGTTACCGAGAGACCCAGTACTTC. The chain carries TRBV6-2 or TRBV6-3 and TRBJ2-5; D gene uncertain. Germline values: CDR1 MNHEY, CDR2 SVGEGT. V dropped 2 bases and J dropped 4 bases, with 2 bases sitting between them. The CDR3 covers 11 residues.